The clone carrying this TCR delta chain was counted only a few times. With 0 bases clipped from V and 2 bases from J, the junction kept 16 bases outside the gene matches. Germline CDR1 and CDR2: GEAIGNYY and EKD. CDR3 length equals 19 residues. These data originate in a study of gamma-delta T cells after stem cell transplantation. TCRdb re-called the RT-PCR reads with CATT. The sample yields about 1,300 delta-chain clones, around 2% seen once. This TCR derives from a human donor. It is not recorded whose cells these are; they may come from a transplant donor. The material sequenced was gamma-delta T cells. The chain carries TRDV2 and TRDJ1; 8 nucleotides agree with TRDD3. CDR3: CACDTLARTGGVDTDKLIF. The CDR3 nucleotides read TGTGCCTGTGACACCCTAGCCCGTACTGGGGGCGTTGATACCGATAAACTCATCTTT.